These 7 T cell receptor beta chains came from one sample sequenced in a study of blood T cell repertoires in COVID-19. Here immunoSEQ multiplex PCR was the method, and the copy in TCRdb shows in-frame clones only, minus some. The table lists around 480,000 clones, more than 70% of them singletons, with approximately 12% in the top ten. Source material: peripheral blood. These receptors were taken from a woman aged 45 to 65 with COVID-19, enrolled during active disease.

The CDR3 protein is CASSTAGTGVYEQYF. The CDR3 region has the DNA TGTGCCAGTAGTACGGCGGGGACAGGGGTATACGAGCAGTACTTC. The chain carries TRBV19 and TRBJ2-7; 10 positions agree with TRBD1. Germline V CDR1 and CDR2: LNHDA, SQIVND (reference sequence). The CDR3 spans 15 residues. V dropped 4 bases and J dropped 4; count of bases not matched to a gene: 7.

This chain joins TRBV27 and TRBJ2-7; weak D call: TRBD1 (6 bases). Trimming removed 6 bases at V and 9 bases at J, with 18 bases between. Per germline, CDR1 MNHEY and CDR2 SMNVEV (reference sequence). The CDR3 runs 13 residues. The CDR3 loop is CASRPAGTQLQYF. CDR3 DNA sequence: TGTGCCAGCAGACCGGCCGGGACACAGTTGCAGTACTTC.

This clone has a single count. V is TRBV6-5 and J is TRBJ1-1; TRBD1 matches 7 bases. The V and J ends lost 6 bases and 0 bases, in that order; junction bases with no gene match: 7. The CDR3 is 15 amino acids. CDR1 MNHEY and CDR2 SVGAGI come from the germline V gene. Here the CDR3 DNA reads TGTGCCAGCAGAAGGACAGGCGAAATGAACACTGAAGCTTTCTTT. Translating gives CASRRTGEMNTEAFF.

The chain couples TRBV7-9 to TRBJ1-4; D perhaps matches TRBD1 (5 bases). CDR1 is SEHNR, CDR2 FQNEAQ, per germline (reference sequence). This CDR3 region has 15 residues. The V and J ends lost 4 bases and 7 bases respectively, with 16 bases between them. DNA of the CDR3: TGTGCCAGCAGCTCAACAGGAGAAGGAAGTGAAAAACTGTTTTTT. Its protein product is CASSSTGEGSEKLFF.

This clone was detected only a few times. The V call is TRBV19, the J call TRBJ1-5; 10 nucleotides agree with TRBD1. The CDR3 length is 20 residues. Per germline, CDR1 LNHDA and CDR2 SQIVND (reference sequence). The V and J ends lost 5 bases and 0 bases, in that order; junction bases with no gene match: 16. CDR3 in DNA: TGTGCCAGTAGTCGATTCCCTCTGGACAGGGGGGTAGGTAGCAATCAGCCCCAGCATTTT. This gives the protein CASSRFPLDRGVGSNQPQHF.

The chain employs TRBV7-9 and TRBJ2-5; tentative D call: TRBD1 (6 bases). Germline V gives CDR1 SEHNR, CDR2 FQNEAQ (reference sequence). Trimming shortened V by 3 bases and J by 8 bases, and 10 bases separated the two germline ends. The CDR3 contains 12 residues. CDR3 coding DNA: TGTGCCAGCAGCTTTACGGACAGAACCCAGTACTTC. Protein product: CASSFTDRTQYF.

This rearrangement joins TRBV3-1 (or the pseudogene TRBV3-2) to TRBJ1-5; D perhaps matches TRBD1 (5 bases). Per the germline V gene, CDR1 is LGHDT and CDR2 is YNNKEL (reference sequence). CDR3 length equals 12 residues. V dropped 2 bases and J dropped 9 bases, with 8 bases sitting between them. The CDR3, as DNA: TGTGCCAGCAGCCAATCGGGGGGGCCCCAGCATTTT. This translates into CASSQSGGPQHF.